This record covers a single TCR beta chain. The antigen remains undetermined. The sample originates from a study of T cells in localized non-small cell lung cancer. Trimming pared 1 base from V and 4 bases from J, leaving 7 bases between. The germline V gene has CDR1 SNHLY and CDR2 FYNNEI. The CDR3 spans 13 residues. The assay was immunoSEQ multiplex PCR, and TCRdb's table has in-frame clones only and misses some. The data contain about 36,000 clones, around nine tenths of them singletons. Findings of the study overall: Heterogeneity remains possible, as sequencing covered one tumor region only. A median of roughly 50 of the top 100 tumor clones appeared in adjacent lung, which was paired and uninvolved.

The sample in question was peripheral blood, obtained before any cancer treatment. The gene calls are TRBV2 and TRBJ2-5, with D unclear. This receptor was identified in a woman aged 40 to 75 with stage I lung adenocarcinoma. The CDR3 spells CASSEDDGETQYF. Here the CDR3 DNA reads TGTGCCAGCAGTGAAGACGACGGAGAGACCCAGTACTTC.